There are many counts of the clone carrying this T cell receptor (beta chain). The entry originates in a study of prognosis after radiotherapy for stage I lung cancer. This CDR3 region has 11 residues. Trimming removed 5 bases from V and 6 bases from J, with 7 bases in between. CDR1 is KGHDR and CDR2 is SFDVKD in the germline V gene. Genomic DNA provided the template from which TCR beta CDR3 was amplified by two-round multiplex PCR. Primers targeting each individual TRBV and TRBJ gene were applied in first-round PCR. TCRdb called the multiplex PCR reads again in MiXCR, with one record for every CDR3 protein. Altogether just over 30,000 distinct CDR3 sequences are present, about 30% being singletons, with the ten largest covering roughly 34%.

Specimen: PBMCs, collected before or after stereotactic body radiation therapy (not recorded which). The chain employs TRBV24-1 and TRBJ2-7; D gene unclear. The receptor was derived from a donor of 50 years or more with non-small cell lung cancer. The CDR3 DNA reads TGTGCCACCAGTGCTGGGTCCGAGCAGTACTTC. Amino acid sequence: CATSAGSEQYF.